The T cell receptor beta chain described here comes from a study of blood T cell repertoires in COVID-19. The protocol was immunoSEQ multiplex PCR, while the TCRdb copy is restricted to in-frame clones and leaves out a portion. The repertoire holds about 480,000 clones, roughly 90% seen once, with less than 2% in the top ten. CDR3 length: 15 residues. Trimming took off 2 bases at V and 6 bases at J, with 11 bases between the two ends. Germline V gene data show CDR1 as MDHEN and CDR2 as SYDVKM. Material for sequencing was PBMCs or T cells enriched from blood (not recorded which). The rearrangement uses TRBV28 and TRBJ1-6; a possible D gene is TRBD1 (6 bases). This TCR came from a woman in her thirties or forties who had recovered from COVID-19. This CDR3 is CASSLEYRVNSPLHF. The CDR3, as DNA: TGTGCCAGCAGTTTAGAATACAGGGTTAATTCACCCCTCCACTTT.